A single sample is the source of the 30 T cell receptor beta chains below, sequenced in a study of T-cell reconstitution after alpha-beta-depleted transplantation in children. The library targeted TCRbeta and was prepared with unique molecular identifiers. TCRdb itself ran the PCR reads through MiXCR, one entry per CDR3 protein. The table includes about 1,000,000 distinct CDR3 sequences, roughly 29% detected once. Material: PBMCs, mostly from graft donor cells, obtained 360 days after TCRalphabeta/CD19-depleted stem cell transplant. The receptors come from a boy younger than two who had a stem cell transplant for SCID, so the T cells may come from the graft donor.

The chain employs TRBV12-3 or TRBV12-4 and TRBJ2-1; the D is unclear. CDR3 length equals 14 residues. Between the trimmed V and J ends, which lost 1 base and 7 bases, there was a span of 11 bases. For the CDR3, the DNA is TGTGCCAGCAGTTTAGGGGTTGGGCCTAATGAGCAGTTCTTC. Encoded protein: CASSLGVGPNEQFF.

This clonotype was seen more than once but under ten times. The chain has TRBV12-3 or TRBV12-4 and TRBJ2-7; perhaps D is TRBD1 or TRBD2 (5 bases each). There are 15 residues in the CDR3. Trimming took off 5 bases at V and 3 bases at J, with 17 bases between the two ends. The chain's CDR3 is CASSPRGASGYEQYF. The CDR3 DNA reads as TGTGCCAGCAGTCCCCGGGGCGCCTCCGGCTACGAGCAGTACTTC.

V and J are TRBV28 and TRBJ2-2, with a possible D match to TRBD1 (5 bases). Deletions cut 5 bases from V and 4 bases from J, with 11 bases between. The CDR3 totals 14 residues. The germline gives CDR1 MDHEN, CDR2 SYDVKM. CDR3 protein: CASSTDRLTGELFF. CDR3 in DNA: TGTGCCAGCAGTACCGACAGACTCACCGGGGAGCTGTTTTTT.

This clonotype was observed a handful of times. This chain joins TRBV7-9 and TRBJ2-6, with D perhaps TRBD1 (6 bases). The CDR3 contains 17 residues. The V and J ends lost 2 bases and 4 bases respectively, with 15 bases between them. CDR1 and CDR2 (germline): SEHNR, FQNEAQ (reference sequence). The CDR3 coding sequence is TGTGCCAGCAGCTTATCAAACAGGGCAGGAGGGGCCAACGTCCTGACTTTC. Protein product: CASSLSNRAGGANVLTF.

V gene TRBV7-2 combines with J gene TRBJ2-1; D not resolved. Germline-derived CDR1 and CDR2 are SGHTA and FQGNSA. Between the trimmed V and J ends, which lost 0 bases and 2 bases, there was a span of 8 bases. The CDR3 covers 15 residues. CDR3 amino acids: CASSLAARTYNEQFF. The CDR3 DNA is TGTGCCAGCAGCTTAGCAGCAAGGACCTACAATGAGCAGTTCTTC.

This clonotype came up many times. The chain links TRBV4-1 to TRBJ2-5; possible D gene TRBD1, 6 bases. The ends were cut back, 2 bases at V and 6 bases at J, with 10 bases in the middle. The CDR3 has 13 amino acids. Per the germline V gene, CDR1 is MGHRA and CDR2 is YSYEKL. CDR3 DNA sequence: TGCGCCAGCAGCCAACAAACAGGGAAGACCCAGTACTTC. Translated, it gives CASSQQTGKTQYF.

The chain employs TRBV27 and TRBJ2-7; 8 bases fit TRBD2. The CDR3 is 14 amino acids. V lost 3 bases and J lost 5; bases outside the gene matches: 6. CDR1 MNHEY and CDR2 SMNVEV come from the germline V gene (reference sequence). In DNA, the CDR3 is TGTGCCAGCAGTTTCGGGGGGGCGGTCAACGAGCAGTACTTC. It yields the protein CASSFGGAVNEQYF.

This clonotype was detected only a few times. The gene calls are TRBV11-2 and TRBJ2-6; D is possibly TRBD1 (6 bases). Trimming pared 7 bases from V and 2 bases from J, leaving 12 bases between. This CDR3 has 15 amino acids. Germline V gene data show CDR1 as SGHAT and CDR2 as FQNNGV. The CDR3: CASTHSGAGANVLTF. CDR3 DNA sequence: TGTGCCAGCACCCACTCAGGGGCTGGGGCCAACGTCCTGACTTTC.

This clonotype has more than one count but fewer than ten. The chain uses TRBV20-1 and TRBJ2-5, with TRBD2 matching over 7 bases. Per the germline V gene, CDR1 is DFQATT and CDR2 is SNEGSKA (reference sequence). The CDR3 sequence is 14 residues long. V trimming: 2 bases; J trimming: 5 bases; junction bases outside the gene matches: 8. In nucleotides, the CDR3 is TGCAGTGCTAGAACCCGGACTAGTTGGGAGACCCAGTACTTC. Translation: CSARTRTSWETQYF.

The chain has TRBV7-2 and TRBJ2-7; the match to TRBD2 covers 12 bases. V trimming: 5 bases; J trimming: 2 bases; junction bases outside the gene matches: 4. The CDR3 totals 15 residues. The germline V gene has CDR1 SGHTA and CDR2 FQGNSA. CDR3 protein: CASSPSGGATYEQYF. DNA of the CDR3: TGTGCCAGCAGCCCTAGCGGGGGGGCAACCTACGAGCAGTACTTC.

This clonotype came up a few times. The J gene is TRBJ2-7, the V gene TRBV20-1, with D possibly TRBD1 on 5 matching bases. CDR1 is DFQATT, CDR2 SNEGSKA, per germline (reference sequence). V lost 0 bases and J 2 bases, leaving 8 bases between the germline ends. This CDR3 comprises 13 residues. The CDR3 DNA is TGCAGTGCTAGAGATCAGGGTCCCTACGAGCAGTACTTC. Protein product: CSARDQGPYEQYF.

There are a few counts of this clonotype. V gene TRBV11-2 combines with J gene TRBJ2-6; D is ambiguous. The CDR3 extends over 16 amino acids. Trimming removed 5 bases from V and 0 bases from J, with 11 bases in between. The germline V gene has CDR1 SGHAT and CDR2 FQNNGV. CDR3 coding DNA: TGTGCCAGCAGCGGCTACACACGCTCTGGGGCCAACGTCCTGACTTTC. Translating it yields CASSGYTRSGANVLTF.

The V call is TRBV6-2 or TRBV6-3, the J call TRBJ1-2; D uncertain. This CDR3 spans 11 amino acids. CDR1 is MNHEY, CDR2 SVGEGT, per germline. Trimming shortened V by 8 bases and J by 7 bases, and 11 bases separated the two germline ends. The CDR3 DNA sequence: TGTGCCAGCGAAGATAACCTTGGCTACACCTTC. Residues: CASEDNLGYTF.

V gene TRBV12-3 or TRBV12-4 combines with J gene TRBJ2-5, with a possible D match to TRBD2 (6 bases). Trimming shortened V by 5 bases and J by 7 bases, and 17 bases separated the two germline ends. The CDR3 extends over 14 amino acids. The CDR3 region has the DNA TGTGCCAGCAGTGGTAGCGGTGGGGGAGCGACCCAGTACTTC. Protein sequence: CASSGSGGGATQYF.

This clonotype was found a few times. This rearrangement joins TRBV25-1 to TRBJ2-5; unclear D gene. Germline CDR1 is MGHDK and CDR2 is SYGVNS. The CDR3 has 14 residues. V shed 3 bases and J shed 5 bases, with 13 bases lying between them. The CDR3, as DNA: TGTGCCAGCAGTGACATAGGGTTACGGGAGACCCAGTACTTC. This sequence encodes CASSDIGLRETQYF.

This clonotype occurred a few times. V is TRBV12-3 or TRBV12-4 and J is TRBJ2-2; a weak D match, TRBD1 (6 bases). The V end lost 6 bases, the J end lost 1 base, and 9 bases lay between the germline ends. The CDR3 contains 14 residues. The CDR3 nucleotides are TGTGCCAGCAGGATACAGGGGAACACCGGGGAGCTGTTTTTT. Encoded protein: CASRIQGNTGELFF.

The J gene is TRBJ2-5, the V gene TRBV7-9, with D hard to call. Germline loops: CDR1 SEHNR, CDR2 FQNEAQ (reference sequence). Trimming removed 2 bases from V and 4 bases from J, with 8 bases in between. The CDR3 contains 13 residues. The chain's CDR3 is CASSLLSTETQYF. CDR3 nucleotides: TGTGCCAGCAGCTTACTTTCTACAGAGACCCAGTACTTC.

The CDR3 DNA sequence: TGTGCCAGCAGCTTATCAAGAGGGGACACCGGGGAGCTGTTTTTT. This codes for CASSLSRGDTGELFF. This chain links TRBV7-9 with TRBJ2-2; D is tentatively TRBD1 or TRBD2 (5 bases each). CDR3 length: 15 residues. Trimming pared 2 bases from V and 3 bases from J, leaving 10 bases between. Germline V CDR1 and CDR2: SEHNR, FQNEAQ (reference sequence).

The CDR3 coding sequence is TGTGCCACCAGTGATTTGAAGGAGGGGGCGAAGAGCTACACCTTC. It is translated as CATSDLKEGAKSYTF. The chain carries TRBV24-1 and TRBJ1-2; 7 bases map to TRBD1. The CDR3 loop spans 15 amino acids. Trimming took 0 bases from V and 9 from J; bases not matched to a gene: 9. The germline V gene encodes CDR1 KGHDR and CDR2 SFDVKD.

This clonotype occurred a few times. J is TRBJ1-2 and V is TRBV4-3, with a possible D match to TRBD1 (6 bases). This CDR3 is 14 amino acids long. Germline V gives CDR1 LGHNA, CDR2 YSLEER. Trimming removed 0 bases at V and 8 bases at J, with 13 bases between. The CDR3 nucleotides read TGCGCCAGCAGCCAAGAGGAGACAGGAGACGGCTACACCTTC. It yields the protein CASSQEETGDGYTF.

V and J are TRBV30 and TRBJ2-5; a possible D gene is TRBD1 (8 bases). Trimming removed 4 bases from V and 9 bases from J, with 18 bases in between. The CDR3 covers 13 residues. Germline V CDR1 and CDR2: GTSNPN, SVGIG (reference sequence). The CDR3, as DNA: TGTGCCTGGACCTTACTTACAGGGGGGGCCCAGTACTTC. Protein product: CAWTLLTGGAQYF.

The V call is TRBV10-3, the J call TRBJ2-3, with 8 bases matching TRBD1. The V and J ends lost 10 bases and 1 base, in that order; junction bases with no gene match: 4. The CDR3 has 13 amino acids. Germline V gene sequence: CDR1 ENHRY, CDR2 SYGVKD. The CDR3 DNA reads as TGTGCCAGATCCAGGGGGCGCACAGATACGCAGTATTTT. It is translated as CARSRGRTDTQYF.

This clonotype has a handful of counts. The CDR3 region has the DNA TGCAGCGTTGAAGATTACAATGAGCAGTTCTTC. Translated: CSVEDYNEQFF. The chain has TRBV29-1 and TRBJ2-1; D not resolved. V was shortened by 0 bases and J by 4 bases, with 1 base between the two germline ends. This CDR3 spans 11 amino acids. Germline loops: CDR1 SQVTM, CDR2 ANQGSEA.

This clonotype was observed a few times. The CDR3 loop reads CASSWTASADTQYF. For the CDR3, the DNA is TGTGCCAGCAGCTGGACCGCCTCGGCGGATACGCAGTATTTT. V and J are TRBV5-6 and TRBJ2-3; D is unclear. V was shortened by 3 bases and J by 6 bases, with 14 bases between the two germline ends. This CDR3 contains 14 residues. CDR1 SGHDT and CDR2 YYEEEE come from the germline V gene.

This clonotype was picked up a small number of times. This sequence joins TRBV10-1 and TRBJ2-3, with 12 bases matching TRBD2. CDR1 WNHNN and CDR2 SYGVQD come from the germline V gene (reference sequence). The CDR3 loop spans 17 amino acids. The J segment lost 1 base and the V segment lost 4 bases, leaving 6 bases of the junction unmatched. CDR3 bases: TGCGCCAGCAGTGCCCGACTAGCGGGGGTACGCACAGATACGCAGTATTTT. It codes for CASSARLAGVRTDTQYF.

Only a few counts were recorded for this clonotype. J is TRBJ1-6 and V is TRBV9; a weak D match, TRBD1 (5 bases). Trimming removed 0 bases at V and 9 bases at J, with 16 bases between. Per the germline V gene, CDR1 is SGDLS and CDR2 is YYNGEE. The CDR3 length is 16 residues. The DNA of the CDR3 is TGTGCCAGCAGCGTAGGGGACGGCATAACGGGTTCACCCCTCCACTTT. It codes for CASSVGDGITGSPLHF.

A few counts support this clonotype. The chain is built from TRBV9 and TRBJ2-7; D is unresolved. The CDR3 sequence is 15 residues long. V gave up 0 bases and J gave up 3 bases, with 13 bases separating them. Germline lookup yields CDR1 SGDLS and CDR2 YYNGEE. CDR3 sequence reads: CASSVGPTNDYEQYF. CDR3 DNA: TGTGCCAGCAGCGTAGGTCCCACTAATGACTACGAGCAGTACTTC.

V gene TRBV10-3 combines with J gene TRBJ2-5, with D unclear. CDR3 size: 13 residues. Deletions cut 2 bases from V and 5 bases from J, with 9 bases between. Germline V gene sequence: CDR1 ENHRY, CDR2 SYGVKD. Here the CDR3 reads CAISEPIGETQYF. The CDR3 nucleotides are TGTGCCATCAGTGAGCCCATTGGGGAGACCCAGTACTTC.

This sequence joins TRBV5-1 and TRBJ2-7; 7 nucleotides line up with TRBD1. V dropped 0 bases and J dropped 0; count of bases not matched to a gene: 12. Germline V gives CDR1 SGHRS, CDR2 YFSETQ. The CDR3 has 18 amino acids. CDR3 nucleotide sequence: TGCGCCAGCAGCTTGGCCGATTGGGACAGTGAGGACTCCTACGAGCAGTACTTC. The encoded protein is CASSLADWDSEDSYEQYF.

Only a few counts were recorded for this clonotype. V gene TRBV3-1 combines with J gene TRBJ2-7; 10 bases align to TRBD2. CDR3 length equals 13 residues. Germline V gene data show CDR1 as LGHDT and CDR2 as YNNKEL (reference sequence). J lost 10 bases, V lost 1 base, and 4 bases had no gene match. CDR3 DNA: TGTGCCAGCAGCCAAGCCGGGACTAGCGCTCAGTACTTC. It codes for CASSQAGTSAQYF.